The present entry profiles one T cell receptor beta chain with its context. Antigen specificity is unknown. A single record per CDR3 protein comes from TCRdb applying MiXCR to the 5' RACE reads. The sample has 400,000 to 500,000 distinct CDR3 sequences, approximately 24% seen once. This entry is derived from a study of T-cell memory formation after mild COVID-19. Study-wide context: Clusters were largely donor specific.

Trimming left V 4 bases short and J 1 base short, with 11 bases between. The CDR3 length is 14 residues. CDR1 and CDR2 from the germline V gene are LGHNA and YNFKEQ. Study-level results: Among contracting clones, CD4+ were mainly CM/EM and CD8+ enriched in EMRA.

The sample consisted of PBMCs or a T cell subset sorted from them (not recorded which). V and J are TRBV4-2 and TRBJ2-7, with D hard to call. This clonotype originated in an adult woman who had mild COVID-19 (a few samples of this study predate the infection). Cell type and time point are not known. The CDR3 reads CASSREDLSYEQYF. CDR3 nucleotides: TGTGCCAGCAGCCGAGAGGATTTGTCCTACGAGCAGTACTTC.